This T cell receptor beta chain originates from a study of shared clonotypes between healthy human individuals. The germline V gene encodes CDR1 MNHEY and CDR2 SVGAGI. The germline V and J ends were trimmed by 4 bases and 1 base, with 14 bases remaining between them. CDR3 size: 15 residues. Terminally differentiated effector memory CD45RA+ cells were excluded by CCR7 positive selection of CD45RO-negative cells. Assay: immunoSEQ multiplex PCR; the TCRdb copy retains only in-frame clones and omits some. The data hold a few million clones, with 85% to 95% observed a single time. The V gene is TRBV6-5, the J gene TRBJ2-7; D could derive from TRBD1 or TRBD2 (6 bases each). The source material was naive CD8+ T cells from PBMCs. This sequence was found in a man in his late teens or twenties in good health. Some clones in this sample may be carry-over from other donors' samples. The CDR3 loop reads CASSFSWGASYEQYF. The CDR3 DNA is TGTGCCAGCAGTTTCTCATGGGGGGCGTCCTACGAGCAGTACTTC.